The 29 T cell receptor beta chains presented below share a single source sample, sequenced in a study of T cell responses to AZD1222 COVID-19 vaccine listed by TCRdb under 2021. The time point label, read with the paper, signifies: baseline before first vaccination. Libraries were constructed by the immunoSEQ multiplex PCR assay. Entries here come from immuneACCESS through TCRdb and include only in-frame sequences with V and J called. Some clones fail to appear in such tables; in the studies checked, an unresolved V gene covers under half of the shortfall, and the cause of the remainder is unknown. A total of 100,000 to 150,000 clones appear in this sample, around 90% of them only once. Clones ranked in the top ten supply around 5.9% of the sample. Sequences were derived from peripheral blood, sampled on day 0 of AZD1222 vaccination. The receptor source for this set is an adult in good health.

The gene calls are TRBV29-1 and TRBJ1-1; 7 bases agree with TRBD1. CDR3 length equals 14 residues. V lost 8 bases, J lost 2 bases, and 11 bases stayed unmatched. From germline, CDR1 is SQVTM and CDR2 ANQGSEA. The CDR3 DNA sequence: TGCAGCACTGGGACAGCGAGTCTAAACACTGAAGCTTTCTTT. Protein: CSTGTASLNTEAFF. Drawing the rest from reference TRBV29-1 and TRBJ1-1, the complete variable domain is SAVISQKPSRDICQRGTSLTIQCQVDSQVTMMFWYRQQPGQSLTLIATANQGSEATYESGFVIDKFPISRPNLTFSTLTVSNMSPEDSSIYLCSTGTASLNTEAFFGQGTRLTVV.

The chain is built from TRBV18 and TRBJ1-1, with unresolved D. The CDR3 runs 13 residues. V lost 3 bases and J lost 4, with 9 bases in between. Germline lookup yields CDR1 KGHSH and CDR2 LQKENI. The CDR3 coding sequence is TGTGCCAGCTCACCGGAACCCTCCACTGAAGCTTTCTTT. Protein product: CASSPEPSTEAFF.

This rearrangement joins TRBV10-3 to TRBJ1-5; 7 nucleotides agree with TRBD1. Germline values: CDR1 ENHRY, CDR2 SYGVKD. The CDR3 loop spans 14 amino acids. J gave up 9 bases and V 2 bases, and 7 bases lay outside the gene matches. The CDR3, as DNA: TGTGCCATCAGTGAGGGGGACAGCGGAAGGCCCCAGCATTTT. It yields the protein CAISEGDSGRPQHF.

The CDR3 sequence: CASSFSGGAMRGYTF. CDR3 in DNA: TGTGCCAGCAGTTTCTCCGGGGGCGCGATGCGGGGCTACACCTTC. V and J are TRBV6-5 and TRBJ1-2, with a tentative D call TRBD1 (6 bases). Germline lookup yields CDR1 MNHEY and CDR2 SVGAGI. V lost 4 bases and J 8 bases, leaving 20 bases between the germline ends. This CDR3 spans 15 amino acids.

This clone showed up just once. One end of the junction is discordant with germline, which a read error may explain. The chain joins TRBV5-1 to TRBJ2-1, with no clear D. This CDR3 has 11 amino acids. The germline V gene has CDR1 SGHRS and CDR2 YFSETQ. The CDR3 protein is CATSDYNEQFF. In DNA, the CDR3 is TGCGCCACCAGCGACTACAATGAGCAGTTCTTC.

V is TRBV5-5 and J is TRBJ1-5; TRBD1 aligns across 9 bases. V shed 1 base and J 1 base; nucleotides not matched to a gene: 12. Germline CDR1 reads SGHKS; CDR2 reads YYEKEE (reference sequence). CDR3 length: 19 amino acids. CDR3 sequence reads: CASSLSPQGAEISNQPQHF. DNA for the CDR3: TGTGCCAGCAGCTTGAGCCCACAGGGGGCGGAGATAAGCAATCAGCCCCAGCATTTT.

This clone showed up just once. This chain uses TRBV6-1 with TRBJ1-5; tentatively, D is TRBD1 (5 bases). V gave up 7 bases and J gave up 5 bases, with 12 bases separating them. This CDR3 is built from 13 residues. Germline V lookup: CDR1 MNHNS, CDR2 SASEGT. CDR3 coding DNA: TGTGCCAGCACCGCGGACAATTATCAGCCCCAGCATTTT. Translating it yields CASTADNYQPQHF.

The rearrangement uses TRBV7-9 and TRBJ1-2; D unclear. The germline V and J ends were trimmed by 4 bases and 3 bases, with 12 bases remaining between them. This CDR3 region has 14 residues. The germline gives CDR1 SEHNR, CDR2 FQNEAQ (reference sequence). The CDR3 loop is CASSSIFIDYGYTF. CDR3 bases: TGTGCCAGCAGCTCCATTTTTATAGACTATGGCTACACCTTC.

The CDR3: CASSPKPQSNYGYTF. CDR3 sequence (DNA): TGTGCCAGCAGCCCCAAACCCCAGTCAAACTATGGCTACACCTTC. The chain combines TRBV11-2 with TRBJ1-2; no reliable D call. The germline V gene has CDR1 SGHAT and CDR2 FQNNGV. This CDR3 spans 15 amino acids. V lost 5 bases, J lost 2 bases, and 15 bases lay in between.

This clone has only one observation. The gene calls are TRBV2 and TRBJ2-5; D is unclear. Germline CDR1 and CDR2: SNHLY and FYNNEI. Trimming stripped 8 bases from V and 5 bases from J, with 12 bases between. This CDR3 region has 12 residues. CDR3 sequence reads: CASETIIETQYF. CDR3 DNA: TGTGCCAGCGAAACAATAATCGAGACCCAGTACTTC.

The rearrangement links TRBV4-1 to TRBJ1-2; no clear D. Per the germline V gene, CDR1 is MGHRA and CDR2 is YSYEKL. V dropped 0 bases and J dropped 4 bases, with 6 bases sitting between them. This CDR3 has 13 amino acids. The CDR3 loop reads CASSQDLGYGYTF. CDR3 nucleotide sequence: TGCGCCAGCAGCCAAGATCTGGGCTATGGCTACACCTTC.

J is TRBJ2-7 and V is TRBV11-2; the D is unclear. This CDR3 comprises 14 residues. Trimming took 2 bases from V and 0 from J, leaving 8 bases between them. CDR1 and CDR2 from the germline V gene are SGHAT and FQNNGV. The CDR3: CASSLRSVSYEQYF. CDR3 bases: TGTGCCAGCAGCTTACGGTCTGTCTCCTACGAGCAGTACTTC. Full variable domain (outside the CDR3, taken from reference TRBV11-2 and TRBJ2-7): EAGVAQSPRYKIIEKRQSVAFWCNPISGHATLYWYQQILGQGPKLLIQFQNNGVVDDSQLPKDRFSAERLKGVDSTLKIQPAKLEDSAVYLCASSLRSVSYEQYFGPGTRLTVT.

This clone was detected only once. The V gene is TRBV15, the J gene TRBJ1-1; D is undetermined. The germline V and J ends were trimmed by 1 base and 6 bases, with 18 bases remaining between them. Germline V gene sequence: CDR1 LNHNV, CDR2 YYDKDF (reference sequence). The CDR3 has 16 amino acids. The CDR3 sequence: CATSRARSSPFAEAFF. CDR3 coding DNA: TGTGCCACCAGCAGAGCGCGAAGTAGTCCTTTCGCTGAAGCTTTCTTT.

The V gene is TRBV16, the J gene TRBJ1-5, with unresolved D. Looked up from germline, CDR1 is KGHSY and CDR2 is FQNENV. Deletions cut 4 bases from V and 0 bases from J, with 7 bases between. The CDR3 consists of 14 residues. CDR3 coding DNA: TGTGCCAGCAGCCCCGACGGTAGCAATCAGCCCCAGCATTTT. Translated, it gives CASSPDGSNQPQHF.

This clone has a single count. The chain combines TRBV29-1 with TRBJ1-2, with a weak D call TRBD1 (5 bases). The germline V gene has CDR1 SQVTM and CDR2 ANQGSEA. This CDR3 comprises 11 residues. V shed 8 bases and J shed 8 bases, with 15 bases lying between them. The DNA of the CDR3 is TGCAGCATTGCGGGGGTGGGAGGCTACACCTTC. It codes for CSIAGVGGYTF.

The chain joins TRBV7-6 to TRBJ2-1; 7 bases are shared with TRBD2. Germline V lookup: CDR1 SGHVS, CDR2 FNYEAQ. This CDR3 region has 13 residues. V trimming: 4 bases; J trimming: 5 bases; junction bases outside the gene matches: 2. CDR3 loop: CASSWGGDNEQFF. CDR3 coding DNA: TGTGCCAGCAGCTGGGGAGGGGACAATGAGCAGTTCTTC.

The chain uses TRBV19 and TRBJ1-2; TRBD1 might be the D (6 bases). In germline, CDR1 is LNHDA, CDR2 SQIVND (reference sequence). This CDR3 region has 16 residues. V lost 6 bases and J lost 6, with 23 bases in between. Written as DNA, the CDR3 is TGTGCCAGTAGCGTCATGACCGCAACAGGGATCAATGGCTACACCTTC. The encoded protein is CASSVMTATGINGYTF.

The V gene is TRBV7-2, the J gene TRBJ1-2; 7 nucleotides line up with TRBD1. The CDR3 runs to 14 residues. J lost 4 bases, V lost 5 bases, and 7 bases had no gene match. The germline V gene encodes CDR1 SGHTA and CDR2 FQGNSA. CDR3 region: CASSPQGGGYGYTF. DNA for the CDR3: TGTGCCAGCAGCCCCCAGGGGGGTGGCTATGGCTACACCTTC. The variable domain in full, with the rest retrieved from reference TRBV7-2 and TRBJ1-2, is GAGVSQSPSNKVTEKGKDVELRCDPISGHTALYWYRQSLGQGLEFLIYFQGNSAPDKSGLPSDRFSAERTGGSVSTLTIQRTQQEDSAVYLCASSPQGGGYGYTFGSGTRLTVV.

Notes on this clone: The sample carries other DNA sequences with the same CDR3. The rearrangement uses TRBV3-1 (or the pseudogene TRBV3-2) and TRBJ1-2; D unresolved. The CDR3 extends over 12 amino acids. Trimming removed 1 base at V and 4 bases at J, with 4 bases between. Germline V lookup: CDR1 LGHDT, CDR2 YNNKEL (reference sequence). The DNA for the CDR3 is TGTGCCAGCAGCCAAGGTGGCTATGGCTACACCTTC. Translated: CASSQGGYGYTF.

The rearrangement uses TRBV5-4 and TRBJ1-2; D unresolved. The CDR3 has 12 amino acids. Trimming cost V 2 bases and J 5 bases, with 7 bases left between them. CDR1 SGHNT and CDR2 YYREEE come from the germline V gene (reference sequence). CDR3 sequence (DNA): TGTGCCAGCAGCTTAGGTGAATATGGCTACACCTTC. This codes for CASSLGEYGYTF.

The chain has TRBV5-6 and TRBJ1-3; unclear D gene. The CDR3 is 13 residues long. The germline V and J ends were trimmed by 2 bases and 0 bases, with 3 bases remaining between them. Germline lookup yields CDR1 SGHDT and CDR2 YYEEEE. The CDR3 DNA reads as TGTGCCAGCAGCTTCGGCTCTGGAAACACCATATATTTT. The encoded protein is CASSFGSGNTIYF. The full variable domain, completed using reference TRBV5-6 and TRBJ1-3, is DAGVTQSPTHLIKTRGQQVTLRCSPKSGHDTVSWYQQALGQGPQFIFQYYEEEERQRGNFPDRFSGHQFPNYSSELNVNALLLGDSALYLCASSFGSGNTIYFGEGSWLTVV.

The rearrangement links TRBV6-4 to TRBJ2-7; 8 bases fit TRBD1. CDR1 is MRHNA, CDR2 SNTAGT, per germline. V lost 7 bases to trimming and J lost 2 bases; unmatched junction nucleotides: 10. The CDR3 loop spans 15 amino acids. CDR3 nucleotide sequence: TGTGCCAGCACCAAAGGGGGGACAGGAACCTACGAGCAGTACTTC. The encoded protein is CASTKGGTGTYEQYF.

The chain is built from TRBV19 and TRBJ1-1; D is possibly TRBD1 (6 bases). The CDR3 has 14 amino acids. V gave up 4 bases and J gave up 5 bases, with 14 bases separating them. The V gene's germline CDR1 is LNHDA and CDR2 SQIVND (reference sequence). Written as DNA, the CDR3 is TGTGCCAGTAGTACCGGACAGTGGGGGACTGAAGCTTTCTTT. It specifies CASSTGQWGTEAFF.

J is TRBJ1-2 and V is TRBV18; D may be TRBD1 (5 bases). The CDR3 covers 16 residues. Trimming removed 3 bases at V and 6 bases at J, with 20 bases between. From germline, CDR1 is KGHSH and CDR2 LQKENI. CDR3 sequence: CASSPPAGPGMDGYTF. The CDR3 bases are TGTGCCAGCTCACCCCCCGCGGGACCGGGGATGGATGGCTACACCTTC.

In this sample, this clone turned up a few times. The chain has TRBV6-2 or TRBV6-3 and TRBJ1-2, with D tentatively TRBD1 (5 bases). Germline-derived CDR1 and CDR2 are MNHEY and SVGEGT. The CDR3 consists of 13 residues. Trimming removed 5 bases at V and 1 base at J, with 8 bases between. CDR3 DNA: TGTGCCAGCAGTCGAGACAGTAACTATGGCTACACCTTC. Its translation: CASSRDSNYGYTF.

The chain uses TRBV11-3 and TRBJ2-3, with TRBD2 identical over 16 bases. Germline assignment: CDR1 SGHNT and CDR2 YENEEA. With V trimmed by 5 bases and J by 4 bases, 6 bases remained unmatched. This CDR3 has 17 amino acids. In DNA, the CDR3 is TGTGCCAGCAGCAGCGGGACTAGCGGGGGGGCTCCAGATACGCAGTATTTT. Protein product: CASSSGTSGGAPDTQYF.

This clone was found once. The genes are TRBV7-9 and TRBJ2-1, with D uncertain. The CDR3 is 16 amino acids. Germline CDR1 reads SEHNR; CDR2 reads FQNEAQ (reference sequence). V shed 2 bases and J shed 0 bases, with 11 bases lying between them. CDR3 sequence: CASSLWWADSYNEQFF. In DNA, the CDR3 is TGTGCCAGCAGCTTATGGTGGGCGGACTCCTACAATGAGCAGTTCTTC.

The CDR3 DNA is TGTGCCAGTAGTGGGGGCCGGGACAGGCCTTCTCAGCCCCAGCATTTT. Translated: CASSGGRDRPSQPQHF. The V call is TRBV19, the J call TRBJ1-5; 8 nucleotides align to TRBD1. This CDR3 is 16 amino acids long. Germline V gene lookup returns CDR1 LNHDA and CDR2 SQIVND (reference sequence). The ends lost 5 bases at V and 6 bases at J; junction bases unmatched: 12.

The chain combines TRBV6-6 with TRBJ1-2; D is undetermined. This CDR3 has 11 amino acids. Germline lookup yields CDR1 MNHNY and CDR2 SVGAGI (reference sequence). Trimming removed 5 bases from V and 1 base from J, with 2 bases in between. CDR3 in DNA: TGTGCCAGCAGTAATAACTATGGCTACACCTTC. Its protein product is CASSNNYGYTF.